This entry describes one T cell receptor beta chain. TCRdb's copy holds only in-frame clones and misses some; the assay was immunoSEQ multiplex PCR. Of under 250,000 clones in the sample, around nine tenths are singletons; the top ten hold 1.5% to 2%. Per the germline V gene, CDR1 is SGHAT and CDR2 is FQNNGV. CDR3 length: 16 residues. The V end was cut by 5 bases, the J end by 8 bases, with 19 bases between. This sample stems from a study of blood T cell repertoires in COVID-19. The chain is built from TRBV11-2 and TRBJ1-6; a weak D match, TRBD1 (6 bases). This clonotype originated in a woman in her fifties or sixties who had recovered from COVID-19. Sequenced material: peripheral blood. The CDR3 region has the DNA TGTGCCAGCAGCGCACGTTATGGACAGATTGATTCACCCCTCCACTTT. Translated: CASSARYGQIDSPLHF.